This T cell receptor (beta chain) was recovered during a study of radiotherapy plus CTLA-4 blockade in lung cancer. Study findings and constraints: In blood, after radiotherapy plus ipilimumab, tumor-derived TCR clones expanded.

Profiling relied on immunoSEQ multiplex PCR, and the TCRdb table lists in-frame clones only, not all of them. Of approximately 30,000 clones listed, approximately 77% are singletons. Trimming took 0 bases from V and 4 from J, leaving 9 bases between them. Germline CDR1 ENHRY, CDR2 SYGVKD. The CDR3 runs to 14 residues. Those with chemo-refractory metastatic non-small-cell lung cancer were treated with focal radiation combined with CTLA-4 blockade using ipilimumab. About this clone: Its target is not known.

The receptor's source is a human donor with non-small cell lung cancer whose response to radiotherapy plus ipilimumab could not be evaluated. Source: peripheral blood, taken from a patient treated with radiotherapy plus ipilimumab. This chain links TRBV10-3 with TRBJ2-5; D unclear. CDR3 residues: CAISESNSGETQYF. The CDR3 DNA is TGTGCCATCAGTGAGTCGAACAGTGGAGAGACCCAGTACTTC.